Listed below are T cell receptor beta chains from one sample, sequenced in a study of blood T cell repertoires in COVID-19. Profiled with immunoSEQ multiplex PCR; TCRdb holds only in-frame clones, not every one. The data show tens of thousands of clones, over 75% seen once. Material for sequencing was peripheral blood. The receptors derive from a human donor in a cohort sampled during active COVID-19. Each CDR3 is given with its conserved first and last residue. The order of the fields is D gene, J gene, clone size, V gene, CDR3 DNA, CDR3 protein. The D gene is left open where the match is weak. A row's size may be missing; if present it is once, few, many or a size class.

D: NA; J: TRBJ2-2; size: NA; V: TRBV7-2; DNA: TGTGCCAGCAGCCCTCGGGACTTACTCGCCGGGGAGCTGTTTTTT; CDR3: CASSPRDLLAGELFF
D: TRBD2; J: TRBJ2-5; size: NA; V: TRBV9; DNA: TGTGCCAGCAGCGTACTGGGGCTAGCGGGGGGCCAAGAGACCCAGTACTTC; CDR3: CASSVLGLAGGQETQYF
D: TRBD1; J: TRBJ2-3; size: NA; V: TRBV5-1; DNA: TGCGCCAGCAGCTTGGGGACAGGGGAAAGAACAGATACGCAGTATTTT; CDR3: CASSLGTGERTDTQYF
D: NA; J: TRBJ1-4; size: once; V: TRBV18; DNA: TGTGCCAGCTCACGACCCGGGGATGCAACTAATGAAAAACTGTTTTTT; CDR3: CASSRPGDATNEKLFF
D: NA; J: TRBJ1-2; size: NA; V: TRBV7-2; DNA: TGTGCCAGCAGCCCCTGGAGGGACGTTGGCTATGGCTACACCTTC; CDR3: CASSPWRDVGYGYTF
D: TRBD1; J: TRBJ2-3; size: NA; V: TRBV6-4; DNA: TGTGCCAGCAGTGACGGACAGGGGGCAGATACGCAGTATTTT; CDR3: CASSDGQGADTQYF
D: TRBD1; J: TRBJ1-2; size: NA; V: TRBV2; DNA: TGTGCCAGCAGTGAAAGCGGGGGCAGGGGGTATGGCTACACCTTC; CDR3: CASSESGGRGYGYTF
D: TRBD2; J: TRBJ2-3; size: NA; V: TRBV15; DNA: TGTGCCACCAGGATCAGAAGCGGGGGGCCAGATACGCAGTATTTT; CDR3: CATRIRSGGPDTQYF
D: NA; J: TRBJ2-7; size: NA; V: TRBV2; DNA: TGTGCCAGCAGTGCAGGGGCTTACGAGCAGTACTTC; CDR3: CASSAGAYEQYF
D: NA; J: TRBJ1-1; size: NA; V: TRBV7-9; DNA: TGTGCCAGCATCTCGGGGGGCAGGACTGAAGCTTTCTTT; CDR3: CASISGGRTEAFF
D: TRBD1; J: TRBJ2-7; size: NA; V: TRBV30; DNA: TGTGCCTGGAGCCTCAATGGTATCGTGACAGGGGTCAGGTACGAGCAGTACTTC; CDR3: CAWSLNGIVTGVRYEQYF
D: NA; J: TRBJ1-1; size: NA; V: TRBV30; DNA: TGTGCCTGGAATCCCCCGATGGGGGCACGCGAAGCTTTCTTT; CDR3: CAWNPPMGAREAFF
D: NA; J: TRBJ2-7; size: NA; V: TRBV11-2; DNA: TGTGCCAGCAGCTTAGAGGTGGGGGGTTACGAGCAGTACTTC; CDR3: CASSLEVGGYEQYF
D: TRBD1; J: TRBJ2-7; size: NA; V: TRBV6-5; DNA: TGTGCCAGCAGTTACTCGAGGGGGCTCCACGAGCAGTACTTC; CDR3: CASSYSRGLHEQYF
D: TRBD1; J: TRBJ1-1; size: NA; V: TRBV7-8; DNA: TGTGCCAGCAGCGAATCAGGGGGCTTGTACACTGAAGCTTTCTTT; CDR3: CASSESGGLYTEAFF
D: NA; J: TRBJ2-7; size: NA; V: TRBV6-5; DNA: TGTGCCAGCAGTTACCCCGGAGGGTACGAGCAGTACTTC; CDR3: CASSYPGGYEQYF
D: NA; J: TRBJ2-3; size: NA; V: TRBV11-2; DNA: TGTGCCAGCACCCAGGCTTACACAGATACGCAGTATTTT; CDR3: CASTQAYTDTQYF
D: NA; J: TRBJ1-6; size: once; V: TRBV30; DNA: TGTGCCTGGAGTGTACTGGAGCACTATAATTCACCCCTCCACTTT; CDR3: CAWSVLEHYNSPLHF
D: NA; J: TRBJ2-1; size: NA; V: TRBV5-6; DNA: TGTGCCAGCAGCAAAACTAGGTACGGGGTCAGTGAGCAGTTCTTC; CDR3: CASSKTRYGVSEQFF
D: TRBD2; J: TRBJ2-3; size: NA; V: TRBV3-1/TRBV3-2; DNA: TGTGCCAGCACCCTGACTAGCGGGGGAGATACGCAGTATTTT; CDR3: CASTLTSGGDTQYF
D: TRBD2; J: TRBJ2-7; size: NA; V: TRBV27; DNA: TGTGCCAGCAATAGCGGGGGGGCGTCGCTCGAGCAGTACTTC; CDR3: CASNSGGASLEQYF
D: TRBD1; J: TRBJ2-1; size: once; V: TRBV7-9; DNA: TGTGCCAGCAGCCCACGACAGGGCGTAAATGAGCAGTTCTTC; CDR3: CASSPRQGVNEQFF
D: NA; J: TRBJ2-5; size: NA; V: TRBV18; DNA: TGTGCCAGCTCACCTCGAGCAATTGAAGAGACCCAGTACTTC; CDR3: CASSPRAIEETQYF
D: TRBD2; J: TRBJ2-3; size: NA; V: TRBV16; DNA: TGTGCCAGCAGCCAGAAGCGGGGCCGCACAGATACGCAGTATTTT; CDR3: CASSQKRGRTDTQYF
D: NA; J: TRBJ1-5; size: NA; V: TRBV21-1; DNA: TGTGCCAGCGGCCCCCGCCCTGACAGGGAACGGGCGCAGCCCCAGCATTTT; CDR3: CASGPRPDRERAQPQHF
D: TRBD1; J: TRBJ2-6; size: few; V: TRBV25-1; DNA: TGTGCCAGCAGTGAGGGACAGGGGATGGTCGCCGGGGCCAACGTCCTGACTTTC; CDR3: CASSEGQGMVAGANVLTF
D: NA; J: TRBJ2-2; size: NA; V: TRBV3-1/TRBV3-2; DNA: TGTGCCAGCAGCCAAGATTGGACTCGCACCGGGGAGCTGTTTTTT; CDR3: CASSQDWTRTGELFF
D: NA; J: TRBJ2-2; size: NA; V: TRBV27; DNA: TGTGCCAGCACAAATGGGGGTAGCGGTTACACCGGGGAGCTGTTTTTT; CDR3: CASTNGGSGYTGELFF
D: TRBD1; J: TRBJ1-2; size: NA; V: TRBV11-3; DNA: TGTGCCAGCAGCCAAGGGGGCTTGGATACCTATGGCTACACCTTC; CDR3: CASSQGGLDTYGYTF
D: TRBD1; J: TRBJ1-2; size: few; V: TRBV7-2; DNA: TGTGCCAGCAGCATGCAGGGGGCAGGGGTCATGTCTGGCTACACCTTC; CDR3: CASSMQGAGVMSGYTF
D: NA; J: TRBJ2-7; size: NA; V: TRBV6-5; DNA: TGTGCCAGCAGTTCCGGCTTCGGGAACGAGCAGTACTTC; CDR3: CASSSGFGNEQYF
D: NA; J: TRBJ2-3; size: NA; V: TRBV6-6; DNA: TGTGCCAGCACCTTGACAGGGTGGGGGGCCACAGATACGCAGTATTTT; CDR3: CASTLTGWGATDTQYF
D: NA; J: TRBJ2-1; size: once; V: TRBV3-1/TRBV3-2; DNA: TGTGCCAGCCAGGTGCGGGAATTATCCAATGAGCAGTTCTTC; CDR3: CASQVRELSNEQFF
D: TRBD1; J: TRBJ2-3; size: NA; V: TRBV9; DNA: TGTGCCAGCAGCGTTGGGACAGTATTCACAGATACGCAGTATTTT; CDR3: CASSVGTVFTDTQYF
D: NA; J: TRBJ1-6; size: NA; V: TRBV7-2; DNA: TGTGCCAGCAGGCACAGGGTGGAGAATTCACCCCTCCACTTT; CDR3: CASRHRVENSPLHF
D: TRBD1; J: TRBJ1-2; size: once; V: TRBV10-3; DNA: TGTGCCATCAGTGGGCAGGGGGCTGGTGGCTACACCTTC; CDR3: CAISGQGAGGYTF
D: TRBD1; J: TRBJ1-2; size: NA; V: TRBV6-5; DNA: TGTGCCAGCAGTCCAGGGGGCGCGGGCTACACCTTC; CDR3: CASSPGGAGYTF